These 9 T cell receptor beta chains were all obtained from the same sample, sequenced in a study of blood T cells in healthy people across ages. Sample-barcoded 5' priming and a J-beta primer mix drove a second PCR of roughly 6 to 12 cycles. One entry per CDR3 protein, called by TCRdb with MiXCR from the 5' RACE reads. Here the sample spans some 1.5 million distinct CDR3 sequences, approximately 43% being singletons. Material: blood. All receptors come from a woman aged 18-29 years in good health.

This clonotype was seen only a few times. The V call is TRBV4-2, the J call TRBJ2-1; TRBD2 is a possible D gene (6 bases). V lost 0 bases and J lost 1, with 13 bases in between. Germline lookup yields CDR1 LGHNA and CDR2 YNFKEQ. The CDR3 length is 17 residues. The CDR3 sequence: CASSQDAVGGSYNEQFF. In nucleotides, the CDR3 is TGTGCCAGCAGCCAAGACGCGGTGGGGGGTTCCTACAATGAGCAGTTCTTC.

The gene calls are TRBV10-3 and TRBJ2-1; 10 positions match TRBD2. Germline V CDR1 and CDR2: ENHRY, SYGVKD. This CDR3 is 14 amino acids long. J was trimmed by 8 bases and V by 2 bases; bases with no gene match: 3. The CDR3 spells CAISEPSGGYEQFF. For the CDR3, the DNA is TGTGCCATCAGTGAGCCTAGCGGGGGATATGAGCAGTTCTTC.

This sequence joins TRBV14 and TRBJ1-1; no clear D gene. Per the germline V gene, CDR1 is SGHDN and CDR2 is FVKESK. CDR3 length: 13 residues. With 1 base removed from V and 3 bases from J, the gap between germline ends came to 6 bases. CDR3 bases: TGTGCCAGCAGCCAAGGTATTCACACTGAAGCTTTCTTT. It specifies CASSQGIHTEAFF.

The rearrangement uses TRBV24-1 and TRBJ1-6; D is ambiguous. Germline V gives CDR1 KGHDR, CDR2 SFDVKD. The CDR3 sequence is 13 residues long. The germline V and J ends were trimmed by 5 bases and 7 bases, with 8 bases remaining between them. The CDR3 DNA reads TGTGCCACCAGTGCCGAACGGAATTCACCCCTCCACTTT. Amino acid sequence: CATSAERNSPLHF.

This chain uses TRBV29-1 with TRBJ2-5; 7 bases agree with TRBD1. The CDR3 runs 14 residues. Germline V gene sequence: CDR1 SQVTM, CDR2 ANQGSEA. V dropped 4 bases and J dropped 11; count of bases not matched to a gene: 16. CDR3 DNA: TGCAGCGTTGTCCGACAGGGAGTTTACAATGAGCAGTACTTC. Translated, it gives CSVVRQGVYNEQYF.

This chain links TRBV6-5 with TRBJ2-7; 9 bases map to TRBD1. Germline loops: CDR1 MNHEY, CDR2 SVGAGI. With V trimmed by 6 bases and J by 3 bases, 9 bases remained unmatched. The CDR3 sequence is 15 residues long. The chain's CDR3 is CASSTAGTGFYEQYF. The CDR3 DNA follows: TGTGCCAGCAGCACCGCCGGGACAGGGTTCTACGAGCAGTACTTC.

The V and J genes are TRBV29-1 and TRBJ2-4, with TRBD2 identical over 14 bases. The J call is doubtful: the DNA matches TRBJ2-7 better. The CDR3 runs 15 residues. The germline gives CDR1 SQVTM, CDR2 ANQGSEA. The CDR3 loop is CSGLGLAGEPYEQYF. The CDR3, as DNA: TGCAGCGGATTGGGACTAGCGGGAGAGCCCTACGAGCAGTACTTC.

This clonotype occurred once. The chain joins TRBV10-3 to TRBJ1-4, with D possibly TRBD1 on 5 matching bases. The CDR3 is made up of 15 amino acids. V was pared by 3 bases and J by 8 bases, with 16 bases between. Looked up from germline, CDR1 is ENHRY and CDR2 is SYGVKD. The CDR3 coding sequence is TGTGCCATCAGTGATGGGGCAGGGACTCGGGAAAAACTGTTTTTT. It codes for CAISDGAGTREKLFF.

The gene calls are TRBV20-1 and TRBJ1-2; D is ambiguous. Looked up from germline, CDR1 is DFQATT and CDR2 is SNEGSKA (reference sequence). There are 15 residues in the CDR3. The germline V and J ends were trimmed by 3 bases and 5 bases, with 19 bases remaining between them. CDR3 DNA: TGCAGTGCTAGCCCGTCGAGGGTTTCATCGTATGGCTACACCTTC. Amino acids: CSASPSRVSSYGYTF.